This TCR beta chain was obtained from a study of shared clonotypes between healthy human individuals. This clone was recorded only once. V was cut by 3 bases and J by 4 bases, with 19 bases left in between. This CDR3 has 16 amino acids. From germline, CDR1 is SGHKS and CDR2 YYEKEE (reference sequence). Every immunoSEQ plate was one replicate of a subset's evenly spread DNA. The replicate PCRs on unsorted PBMC were given about 0.3 ug DNA, which is around 31,000 T cell genomes. The protocol was immunoSEQ multiplex PCR, while the TCRdb copy is restricted to in-frame clones and leaves out a portion. This table holds about 490,000 clones, roughly 85% found once.

This TCR derives from a woman in her forties in good health. Some clones in this sample may be carry-over from other donors' samples. The specimen sequenced was PBMCs. V usage is TRBV5-5 and J usage is TRBJ1-1, with a possible D match to TRBD1 (5 bases). For the CDR3, the DNA is TGTGCCAGCAGCTGGGGCGGTGGAAGGTGGGGCACTGAAGCTTTCTTT. It is translated as CASSWGGGRWGTEAFF.